Shown below are 26 T cell receptor beta chains from a single sample sequenced in a study of T cell changes during pregnancy in multiple sclerosis. Sequencing was performed with immunoSEQ multiplex PCR; in TCRdb, only in-frame clones are kept and a portion is missing. The data hold roughly 86,000 clones, with 92% observed a single time. Sequencing was performed on peripheral blood, taken in the first trimester of pregnancy. These TCRs come from a female donor with multiple sclerosis, enrolled in a pregnancy study.

The rearrangement joins TRBV6-5 to TRBJ2-5; 9 bases fit TRBD1. J was trimmed by 4 bases and V by 0 bases; bases with no gene match: 3. The CDR3 has 15 residues. In germline, CDR1 is MNHEY, CDR2 SVGAGI. CDR3 in amino acids: CASSYSQGATETQYF. Here the CDR3 DNA reads TGTGCCAGCAGTTACTCACAGGGGGCAACAGAGACCCAGTACTTC.

V usage is TRBV6-5 and J usage is TRBJ2-7; TRBD2 is a possible D gene (6 bases). There are 15 residues in the CDR3. Germline CDR1 reads MNHEY; CDR2 reads SVGAGI. Trimming took off 4 bases at V and 2 bases at J, with 15 bases between the two ends. The CDR3 spells CASSWRDWPAYEQYF. The CDR3 region has the DNA TGTGCCAGCAGTTGGAGGGACTGGCCAGCCTACGAGCAGTACTTC.

V is TRBV13 and J is TRBJ2-1; TRBD2 aligns across 8 bases. The germline V gene has CDR1 PRHDT and CDR2 FYEKMQ (reference sequence). With V trimmed by 3 bases and J by 2 bases, 6 bases remained unmatched. This CDR3 region has 16 residues. The CDR3 protein is CASSFGAGGTYNEQFF. DNA for the CDR3: TGTGCCAGCAGCTTTGGGGCGGGAGGAACCTACAATGAGCAGTTCTTC.

This sequence joins TRBV5-6 and TRBJ1-2; 9 bases line up with TRBD1. The length of the CDR3 is 16 residues. Per the germline V gene, CDR1 is SGHDT and CDR2 is YYEEEE. The V segment lost 0 bases and the J segment 5 bases; nucleotides outside the gene matches: 8. The CDR3 sequence is CASSLVGTGSGYGYTF. The CDR3 region has the DNA TGTGCCAGCAGCTTGGTTGGGACAGGGAGTGGTTATGGCTACACCTTC.

J is TRBJ2-3 and V is TRBV6-1; D gene unclear. With 4 bases removed from V and 6 bases from J, the gap between germline ends came to 5 bases. CDR3 size: 11 residues. Germline loops: CDR1 MNHNS, CDR2 SASEGT. CDR3 loop: CASSVADTQYF. CDR3 DNA sequence: TGTGCCAGCAGTGTGGCTGATACGCAGTATTTT.

The genes are TRBV7-2 and TRBJ2-3; 7 bases are shared with TRBD1. J was trimmed by 0 bases and V by 5 bases; bases with no gene match: 8. The germline V gene encodes CDR1 SGHTA and CDR2 FQGNSA. CDR3 length: 16 amino acids. The CDR3, as DNA: TGTGCCAGCAGCGAGAGACAGGGCGGGAGCACAGATACGCAGTATTTT. Translating gives CASSERQGGSTDTQYF.

V and J are TRBV11-3 and TRBJ2-3, with D perhaps TRBD1 (6 bases). Trimming took 3 bases from V and 4 from J, leaving 20 bases between them. The CDR3 consists of 17 residues. Germline V CDR1 and CDR2: SGHNT, YENEEA. CDR3 nucleotides: TGTGCCAGCAGCTTCACGACAGGAGCGGCTCGCGCAGATACGCAGTATTTT. This encodes CASSFTTGAARADTQYF.

This rearrangement joins TRBV19 to TRBJ2-1; 8 nucleotides align to TRBD2. The CDR3 has 16 amino acids. Germline V gene lookup returns CDR1 LNHDA and CDR2 SQIVND (reference sequence). With V trimmed by 5 bases and J by 3 bases, 9 bases remained unmatched. The CDR3 loop reads CASSHRSGIFYNEQFF. The CDR3 bases are TGTGCCAGTAGTCACCGTAGCGGGATTTTCTACAATGAGCAGTTCTTC. Variable domain in full (rest from reference TRBV19 and TRBJ2-1): DGGITQSPKYLFRKEGQNVTLSCEQNLNHDAMYWYRQDPGQGLRLIYYSQIVNDFQKGDIAEGYSVSREKKESFPLTVTSAQKNPTAFYLCASSHRSGIFYNEQFFGPGTRLTVL.

Only a few counts were recorded for this clone. The chain carries TRBV27 and TRBJ2-2, with 13 bases identical to TRBD2. Trimming removed 4 bases from V and 7 bases from J; junction bases left unmatched: 6. The CDR3 spans 16 residues. Germline CDR1 and CDR2: MNHEY and SMNVEV (reference sequence). The CDR3 sequence is CASSSHRLAGGGELFF. For the CDR3, the DNA is TGTGCCAGCAGTTCACATCGACTAGCGGGAGGCGGGGAGCTGTTTTTT.

The chain combines TRBV6-5 with TRBJ2-4; TRBD1 might be the D (5 bases). This CDR3 has 14 residues. The ends were cut back, 2 bases at V and 8 bases at J, with 13 bases in the middle. CDR1 and CDR2 (germline): MNHEY, SVGAGI. This CDR3 is CASSYSQGRDIQYF. In nucleotides, the CDR3 is TGTGCCAGCAGTTACAGTCAGGGTCGGGACATTCAGTACTTC.

Points on this clone: One junction end does not reproduce the germline sequence, and a read error may be involved. The rearrangement uses TRBV6-1 and TRBJ2-4; TRBD1 matches 10 bases. Germline CDR1 and CDR2: MNHNS and SASEGT. This CDR3 is 20 amino acids long. CDR3 bases: TGTGCCAGGAGTGGGCCCGAGGGGACAGGGGATCCTTTAGCCAAAAACATTCAGTACTTC. This sequence encodes CARSGPEGTGDPLAKNIQYF.

This chain connects TRBV28 to TRBJ2-7; a weak D match, TRBD2 (5 bases). Trimming shortened V by 4 bases and J by 3 bases, and 13 bases separated the two germline ends. The CDR3 spans 14 residues. Germline-derived CDR1 and CDR2 are MDHEN and SYDVKM. CDR3 residues: CASSSPGSIYEQYF. DNA for the CDR3: TGTGCCAGCAGTTCCCCGGGGAGTATCTACGAGCAGTACTTC.

The J gene is TRBJ2-7, the V gene TRBV7-6; TRBD2 agrees at 12 bases. The germline CDR1 and CDR2 sequences are SGHVS and FNYEAQ. CDR3 length equals 15 residues. V gave up 1 base and J gave up 3 bases; unmatched junction bases: 1. This chain's CDR3 is CASSLGLAGVYEQYF. CDR3 nucleotide sequence: TGTGCCAGCAGCTTAGGACTAGCGGGAGTCTACGAGCAGTACTTC. The whole variable domain, filled in from reference TRBV7-6 and TRBJ2-7, reads GAGVSQSPRYKVTKRGQDVALRCDPISGHVSLYWYRQALGQGPEFLTYFNYEAQQDKSGLPNDRFSAERPEGSISTLTIQRTEQRDSAMYRCASSLGLAGVYEQYFGPGTRLTVT.

In its sample, this clone was seen a few times. The chain employs TRBV2 and TRBJ2-3, with 8 bases fitting TRBD1. CDR3 length: 13 residues. Germline CDR1 SNHLY, CDR2 FYNNEI. Here the CDR3 reads CAGQGVGTDTQYF. As DNA, the CDR3 is TGTGCAGGACAGGGAGTCGGAACAGATACGCAGTATTTT.

The rearrangement links TRBV19 to TRBJ1-5; a possible D gene is TRBD1 (5 bases). CDR1 and CDR2 from the germline V gene are LNHDA and SQIVND (reference sequence). Trimming left V 5 bases short and J 5 bases short, with 13 bases between. The CDR3 is made up of 14 amino acids. The CDR3 loop reads CASSPYPRDQPQHF. The CDR3 DNA reads as TGTGCCAGTAGTCCCTACCCCAGGGATCAGCCCCAGCATTTT.

The chain carries TRBV7-9 and TRBJ1-4; no reliable D call. The CDR3 is made up of 13 amino acids. With 5 bases removed from V and 8 bases from J, the gap between germline ends came to 12 bases. Germline V gene lookup returns CDR1 SEHNR and CDR2 FQNEAQ (reference sequence). For the CDR3, the DNA is TGTGCCAGCAGCCTACCTAAGTCGGAAAAACTGTTTTTT. Its protein product is CASSLPKSEKLFF.

This chain joins TRBV19 and TRBJ1-5; TRBD1 matches 8 bases. Germline V CDR1 and CDR2: LNHDA, SQIVND (reference sequence). This CDR3 comprises 15 residues. V was clipped by 6 bases and J by 1 base; unmatched bases: 5. The CDR3 region has the DNA TGTGCCAGTAGAACCCAGGGGGCGAGCAATCAGCCCCAGCATTTT. This encodes CASRTQGASNQPQHF.

The chain couples TRBV9 to TRBJ2-5; the D gene is possibly TRBD1 (5 bases). V was pared by 4 bases and J by 1 base, with 20 bases between. CDR3 size: 17 residues. Germline values: CDR1 SGDLS, CDR2 YYNGEE. CDR3: CASSPNTGPGFQETQYF. The CDR3 bases are TGTGCCAGCAGCCCTAATACAGGTCCCGGCTTCCAAGAGACCCAGTACTTC.

J is TRBJ2-2 and V is TRBV7-2, with D perhaps TRBD1 (6 bases). Per germline, CDR1 SGHTA and CDR2 FQGNSA. The CDR3 consists of 14 residues. V lost 2 bases and J 14 bases, leaving 18 bases between the germline ends. Here the CDR3 DNA reads TGTGCCAGCAGCTTATCCCTACCACCGGGACAACTGTTTTTT. Protein sequence: CASSLSLPPGQLFF.

The rearrangement links TRBV19 to TRBJ2-7; D is perhaps TRBD1 (5 bases). This CDR3 region has 15 residues. The germline V gene has CDR1 LNHDA and CDR2 SQIVND (reference sequence). V was shortened by 2 bases and J by 0 bases, with 11 bases between the two germline ends. CDR3 protein: CASSIRGWSSYEQYF. The CDR3 DNA reads TGTGCCAGTAGTATAAGGGGCTGGAGCTCCTACGAGCAGTACTTC.

V is TRBV5-1 and J is TRBJ2-3, with 8 bases that match TRBD2. J lost 10 bases, V lost 4 bases, and 5 bases had no gene match. The V gene's germline CDR1 is SGHRS and CDR2 YFSETQ. The CDR3 spans 12 residues. CDR3: CASSPGGEAQYF. The CDR3 region has the DNA TGCGCCAGCAGCCCGGGGGGGGAGGCGCAGTATTTT.

The chain uses TRBV7-9 and TRBJ2-7, with 7 bases identical to TRBD1. Germline loops: CDR1 SEHNR, CDR2 FQNEAQ (reference sequence). The V and J ends lost 5 bases and 2 bases, in that order; junction bases with no gene match: 6. The CDR3 sequence is 14 residues long. The CDR3, as DNA: TGTGCCAGCAGCGACCGACAGGGAACCTACGAGCAGTACTTC. Amino acids: CASSDRQGTYEQYF.

The chain recombines TRBV29-1 with TRBJ2-7; D is possibly TRBD1 (6 bases). The CDR3 length is 12 residues. With 2 bases removed from V and 5 bases from J, the gap between germline ends came to 10 bases. In germline, CDR1 is SQVTM, CDR2 ANQGSEA. The CDR3 DNA reads as TGCAGCGTTGAAAGGGGGACCAACGAGCAGTACTTC. This encodes CSVERGTNEQYF.

In its sample, this clone was seen once. This sequence joins TRBV15 and TRBJ2-3, with TRBD2 as a possible D gene (5 bases). Germline CDR1 reads LNHNV; CDR2 reads YYDKDF (reference sequence). This CDR3 has 15 residues. Trimming pared 3 bases from V and 3 bases from J, leaving 13 bases between. The chain's CDR3 is CATSSGRRQTDTQYF. The DNA of the CDR3 is TGTGCCACCAGCAGTGGGCGGAGGCAGACAGATACGCAGTATTTT. The whole variable domain, remainder taken from reference TRBV15 and TRBJ2-3, is DAMVIQNPRYQVTQFGKPVTLSCSQTLNHNVMYWYQQKSSQAPKLLFHYYDKDFNNEADTPDNFQSRRPNTSFCFLDIRSPGLGDTAMYLCATSSGRRQTDTQYFGPGTRLTVL.

The V call is TRBV4-1, the J call TRBJ1-3; D gene uncertain. V was trimmed by 1 base and J by 0 bases, leaving 22 bases between them. Germline CDR1 is MGHRA and CDR2 is YSYEKL. The CDR3 length is 20 residues. CDR3 DNA: TGCGCCAGCAGCCAAGTTTCCTATCGGCGGTCGGATAGCTCTGGAAACACCATATATTTT. Translation gives CASSQVSYRRSDSSGNTIYF.

The CDR3 DNA is TGTGCCAGCAGCCTAACCCGGGCGGGGAATGAGCAGTTCTTC. Its protein is CASSLTRAGNEQFF. The V call is TRBV7-2, the J call TRBJ2-1; tentative D call: TRBD2 (6 bases). The V gene lost 5 bases and the J gene lost 7 bases, with 15 bases spanning the gap. The germline V gene has CDR1 SGHTA and CDR2 FQGNSA. There are 14 residues in the CDR3.